These T cell receptor beta chains were read from a single sample in a study of T cells after yellow fever vaccination. TCRdb re-analysed the 5' RACE reads in MiXCR, keeping a single row per CDR3 protein. This table has about 120,000 distinct CDR3 sequences, almost 9% appearing once. Sequenced material: CD8+ T cells sorted from PBMCs, taken on the day of the yellow fever booster vaccination. These receptors were collected from a man between 18 and 29 years old who received the YFV17D yellow fever vaccine. CDR3s include the opening cysteine and the closing phenylalanine or tryptophan. Each record gives: J gene, D gene, clone size, V gene, CDR3 DNA, CDR3 protein. D genes are given only for firm matches. Some rows mark clone size as missing; the rest say once, few, many or name a class of expanded clone.

J gene: TRBJ2-7; D gene: NA; clone size: many; V gene: TRBV10-2; CDR3 DNA: TGCGCCAGCGCGGAACTAGAAACGTTTAGTTTGCAGTACTTC; CDR3 protein: CASAELETFSLQYF
J gene: TRBJ2-3; D gene: NA; clone size: NA; V gene: TRBV12-3/TRBV12-4; CDR3 DNA: TGTGCCAGCAGGCCCGCTAGCACAGATACGCAGTATTTT; CDR3 protein: CASRPASTDTQYF
J gene: TRBJ2-1; D gene: NA; clone size: few; V gene: TRBV5-5; CDR3 DNA: TGTGCCAGCAGACACTCAGTACGAGATGAGCAGTTCTTC; CDR3 protein: CASRHSVRDEQFF
J gene: TRBJ1-5; D gene: NA; clone size: few; V gene: TRBV6-2/TRBV6-3; CDR3 DNA: TGTGCCAGCAGTTACCCCGAGCCCCAGCATTTT; CDR3 protein: CASSYPEPQHF
J gene: TRBJ2-1; D gene: TRBD2; clone size: few; V gene: TRBV4-3; CDR3 DNA: TGCGCCAGCAGCCAAGACAGCGGGGGTTACAATGAGCAGTTCTTC; CDR3 protein: CASSQDSGGYNEQFF
J gene: TRBJ2-1; D gene: NA; clone size: NA; V gene: TRBV10-1; CDR3 DNA: TGCGCCAGCGGGTGGTCTTTGGATGAGCAGTTCTTC; CDR3 protein: CASGWSLDEQFF
J gene: TRBJ1-4; D gene: TRBD1; clone size: few; V gene: TRBV6-5; CDR3 DNA: TGTGCCAGCAGTATCTCCCGGGACAGGGGTAATGAAAAACTGTTTTTT; CDR3 protein: CASSISRDRGNEKLFF
J gene: TRBJ2-5; D gene: TRBD2; clone size: NA; V gene: TRBV7-3; CDR3 DNA: TGTGCCAGCAGTTCCCGGGGGGGGGAGACCCAGTACTTC; CDR3 protein: CASSSRGGETQYF
J gene: TRBJ1-4; D gene: TRBD1; clone size: NA; V gene: TRBV7-9; CDR3 DNA: TGTGCCAGCAGCTCAACCATCACCGGGACAGGCAGTGAAAAACTGTTTTTT; CDR3 protein: CASSSTITGTGSEKLFF
J gene: TRBJ2-1; D gene: TRBD2; clone size: NA; V gene: TRBV5-6; CDR3 DNA: TGTGCCAGCAGCGTAATTGGCTACGGGGGGGCCCAGTTCTTC; CDR3 protein: CASSVIGYGGAQFF
J gene: TRBJ2-3; D gene: NA; clone size: few; V gene: TRBV27; CDR3 DNA: TGTGCCAGCAGTTTCACCAACACAGATACGCAGTATTTT; CDR3 protein: CASSFTNTDTQYF
J gene: TRBJ2-5; D gene: TRBD1; clone size: NA; V gene: TRBV7-2; CDR3 DNA: TGTGCCAGCAGCTGGGGCCCGGGACAGAGCCCGAGGGAGACCCAGTACTTC; CDR3 protein: CASSWGPGQSPRETQYF
J gene: TRBJ1-3; D gene: NA; clone size: NA; V gene: TRBV5-5; CDR3 DNA: TGTGCCAGCAGGGCGGGGCCCTCGAGTGGAAACACCATATATTTT; CDR3 protein: CASRAGPSSGNTIYF
J gene: TRBJ2-7; D gene: TRBD1; clone size: few; V gene: TRBV3-1; CDR3 DNA: TGTGCCAGCAGCCCGGGATTGGACAGGGACAGCGAGCAGTACTTC; CDR3 protein: CASSPGLDRDSEQYF
J gene: TRBJ2-5; D gene: TRBD1; clone size: NA; V gene: TRBV15; CDR3 DNA: TGTGCCACCAGCAGAGGACCTCCCGGGACAGGGAAGCAAGAGACCCAGTACTTC; CDR3 protein: CATSRGPPGTGKQETQYF
J gene: TRBJ2-5; D gene: TRBD2; clone size: medium-sized; V gene: TRBV7-2; CDR3 DNA: TGTGCCAGCAGCGGGAAGGGACTAGCGGGAGAGACCCAGTACTTC; CDR3 protein: CASSGKGLAGETQYF
J gene: TRBJ1-2; D gene: NA; clone size: NA; V gene: TRBV29-1; CDR3 DNA: TGCAGCGTTGAAGATCTATTCACATCATTCTATGGCTACACCTTC; CDR3 protein: CSVEDLFTSFYGYTF
J gene: TRBJ2-3; D gene: NA; clone size: NA; V gene: TRBV11-2; CDR3 DNA: TGTGCCAGCCTTCGATCCGGTGCAGATACGCAGTATTTT; CDR3 protein: CASLRSGADTQYF
J gene: TRBJ2-1; D gene: NA; clone size: many; V gene: TRBV14; CDR3 DNA: TGTGCCAGCAGCCAAGATTTCTGGGGCTCCTACAATGAGCAGTTCTTC; CDR3 protein: CASSQDFWGSYNEQFF
J gene: TRBJ2-1; D gene: NA; clone size: many; V gene: TRBV20-1; CDR3 DNA: TGCAGTGCTATCGGGGAGAGCTCCTACAATGAGCAGTTCTTC; CDR3 protein: CSAIGESSYNEQFF
J gene: TRBJ2-1; D gene: NA; clone size: few; V gene: TRBV11-2; CDR3 DNA: TGTGCCAGCAGCACAAGTAGGTGGGGGGCCCCCGAGCAGTTCTTC; CDR3 protein: CASSTSRWGAPEQFF
J gene: TRBJ1-5; D gene: NA; clone size: few; V gene: TRBV6-1; CDR3 DNA: TGTGCCAGCAGTGCAGGGATGAGCAATCAGCCCCAGCATTTT; CDR3 protein: CASSAGMSNQPQHF
J gene: TRBJ1-5; D gene: NA; clone size: few; V gene: TRBV10-3; CDR3 DNA: TGTGCCATCAGTGAGTCTGTAGGGTCGCACCAGCCCCAGCATTTT; CDR3 protein: CAISESVGSHQPQHF
J gene: TRBJ2-1; D gene: NA; clone size: many; V gene: TRBV7-9; CDR3 DNA: TGTGCCATCCCGGAAGGGCATAGGGATGAGCAGTTCTTC; CDR3 protein: CAIPEGHRDEQFF
J gene: TRBJ1-3; D gene: NA; clone size: few; V gene: TRBV9; CDR3 DNA: TGTGCCAGCAGCTCCACAGGAATCGACACCATATATTTT; CDR3 protein: CASSSTGIDTIYF
J gene: TRBJ2-1; D gene: TRBD2; clone size: many; V gene: TRBV6-5; CDR3 DNA: TGTGCCAGCAGAACTCCGGGACTAGCGGTTGAGCAGTTCTTC; CDR3 protein: CASRTPGLAVEQFF